A single sample gave rise to the 29 T cell receptor beta chains below, sequenced in a study of graft-versus-host responses after intestinal transplantation (dated by TCRdb to the early 2020s). Libraries were built with the immunoSEQ multiplex PCR assay. This immuneACCESS table, as held by TCRdb, lists in-frame sequences with V and J called but not all clones. Of the missing ones, under half trace to an unresolved V gene in checked studies; the others have no known cause. This sample holds around 18,000 clones; around 95% were observed only once. About 0.8% of the sample is taken by the ten largest. Sequencing was performed on PBMCs, taken 23 days after intestinal transplant. All receptors derive from a human patient who received an intestinal transplant, so some T cells may come from the graft donor.

The rearrangement links TRBV6-1 to TRBJ2-7; D unclear. CDR3 size: 13 residues. Germline CDR1 and CDR2: MNHNS and SASEGT. V was trimmed by 5 bases and J by 2 bases, leaving 10 bases between them. CDR3 DNA: TGTGCCAGCAGTTATGGCGGAACCTACGAGCAGTACTTC. As protein: CASSYGGTYEQYF.

The V gene is TRBV15, the J gene TRBJ2-5; 8 bases fit TRBD1. The trim removed 2 bases at V and 1 base at J, leaving 9 bases unmatched. CDR1 and CDR2 (germline): LNHNV, YYDKDF (reference sequence). The CDR3 consists of 17 residues. The CDR3 region is CATSRQPKDRGQETQYF. CDR3 DNA: TGTGCCACCAGCAGACAACCTAAAGACAGGGGCCAAGAGACCCAGTACTTC.

This clone was detected only once. The rearrangement uses TRBV10-1 and TRBJ2-7, with a possible D match to TRBD1 (5 bases). CDR3 size: 12 residues. The germline V gene has CDR1 WNHNN and CDR2 SYGVQD (reference sequence). The germline V and J ends were trimmed by 6 bases and 2 bases, with 8 bases remaining between them. The chain's CDR3 is CASSDSAYEQYF. The CDR3, as DNA: TGCGCCAGCAGCGACAGTGCCTACGAGCAGTACTTC.

V gene TRBV27 combines with J gene TRBJ2-1, with 8 bases matching TRBD1. The CDR3 is made up of 16 amino acids. CDR1 is MNHEY and CDR2 is SMNVEV in the germline V gene (reference sequence). Trimming cost V 1 base and J 4 bases; bases outside gene matches: 6. CDR3 in DNA: TGTGCCAGCAGTTTATACCAGGGGGCCTTATACAATGAGCAGTTCTTC. Residues: CASSLYQGALYNEQFF.

The chain employs TRBV29-1 and TRBJ2-3; 10 nucleotides match TRBD1. From germline, CDR1 is SQVTM and CDR2 ANQGSEA. J lost 1 base, V lost 7 bases, and 2 bases had no gene match. The CDR3 loop spans 13 amino acids. The CDR3 DNA reads TGCAGCGCCGGGACAGGGGGCACAGATACGCAGTATTTT. This translates into CSAGTGGTDTQYF.

The chain joins TRBV5-1 to TRBJ2-2; D is uncertain. Germline V gene lookup returns CDR1 SGHRS and CDR2 YFSETQ. V was pared by 3 bases and J by 4 bases, with 19 bases between. This CDR3 spans 17 amino acids. For the CDR3, the DNA is TGCGCCAGCAGCTCTGCCAACTTTCAAACCCTCACCGGGGAGCTGTTTTTT. Encoded protein: CASSSANFQTLTGELFF.

V gene TRBV11-3 combines with J gene TRBJ2-1, with D unresolved. The CDR3 is made up of 13 amino acids. CDR1 is SGHNT, CDR2 YENEEA, per germline. Between the trimmed V and J ends, which lost 3 bases and 4 bases, there was a span of 7 bases. Here the CDR3 reads CASSFEGYNEQFF. The CDR3 coding sequence is TGTGCCAGCAGCTTCGAAGGGTACAATGAGCAGTTCTTC.

The rearrangement uses TRBV7-3 and TRBJ2-1, with 7 positions matching TRBD2. The CDR3 runs to 16 residues. Trimming at V came to 2 bases and at J to 8 bases, leaving 12 bases not matched to a gene. Germline values: CDR1 SGHTA, CDR2 FQGTGA. CDR3 in amino acids: CASSLLRASGMDEQFF. The DNA of the CDR3 is TGTGCCAGCAGCTTACTCCGGGCTAGCGGAATGGATGAGCAGTTCTTC.

CDR3 bases: TGTGCCAGCAGTTTAGGGGGGAGCTATGGCTACACCTTC. Encoded protein: CASSLGGSYGYTF. J is TRBJ1-2 and V is TRBV27; tentatively, D is TRBD1 (5 bases). In germline, CDR1 is MNHEY, CDR2 SMNVEV (reference sequence). Trimming took 2 bases from V and 4 from J, leaving 8 bases between them. The CDR3 contains 13 residues.

J is TRBJ1-1 and V is TRBV6-6; no clear D. This CDR3 contains 15 residues. Germline V lookup: CDR1 MNHNY, CDR2 SVGAGI (reference sequence). Trimming shortened V by 5 bases and J by 0 bases, and 13 bases separated the two germline ends. In DNA form, the CDR3 reads TGTGCCAGCAGTGGATATACATGGGTGAACACTGAAGCTTTCTTT. It is translated as CASSGYTWVNTEAFF.

V gene TRBV2 combines with J gene TRBJ1-5; tentative D call: TRBD1 (5 bases). The CDR3 has 17 amino acids. The germline V gene encodes CDR1 SNHLY and CDR2 FYNNEI. With 2 bases removed from V and 5 bases from J, the gap between germline ends came to 19 bases. In DNA form, the CDR3 reads TGTGCCAGCAGTGAACCGATCGACGGCGGGGGAGATCAGCCCCAGCATTTT. This encodes CASSEPIDGGGDQPQHF. The variable domain in full, with the rest retrieved from reference TRBV2 and TRBJ1-5, is EPEVTQTPSHQVTQMGQEVILRCVPISNHLYFYWYRQILGQKVEFLVSFYNNEISEKSEIFDDQFSVERPDGSNFTLKIRSTKLEDSAMYFCASSEPIDGGGDQPQHFGDGTRLSIL.

This chain connects TRBV27 to TRBJ2-5; TRBD1 matches at 8 bases. The J call is uncertain, as TRBJ2-7 better fits the DNA end. There are 15 residues in the CDR3. From germline, CDR1 is MNHEY and CDR2 SMNVEV (reference sequence). The CDR3 region is CASSRPDRAPYEQYF. In nucleotides, the CDR3 is TGTGCCAGCAGCCGGCCGGACAGGGCACCCTACGAGCAGTACTTC.

V gene TRBV2 combines with J gene TRBJ2-3; 8 positions agree with TRBD2. The CDR3 runs 13 residues. V shed 8 bases and J 5 bases; nucleotides not matched to a gene: 6. The germline V gene encodes CDR1 SNHLY and CDR2 FYNNEI. CDR3 nucleotide sequence: TGTGCCAGCCATGCTAGCGGGTTAGATACGCAGTATTTT. Its translation: CASHASGLDTQYF.

V usage is TRBV2 and J usage is TRBJ2-5, with 7 bases aligning to TRBD2. Germline assignment: CDR1 SNHLY and CDR2 FYNNEI. The CDR3 is made up of 15 amino acids. After removal of 7 bases from V and 4 bases from J, the junction contained 12 bases not matched to a gene. The CDR3 region is CASNAASGWGETQYF. DNA of the CDR3: TGTGCCAGCAACGCGGCTAGCGGTTGGGGAGAGACCCAGTACTTC.

In this sample, this clone turned up once. The chain couples TRBV7-7 to TRBJ2-5; perhaps D is TRBD1 or TRBD2 (5 bases each). The CDR3 totals 16 residues. Germline CDR1 SSHAT, CDR2 FNYEAQ (reference sequence). V was trimmed by 1 base and J by 9 bases, leaving 21 bases between them. CDR3 bases: TGTGCCAGCAGCTTAGAGAGACGTGCCGGGGCGGCGGCCCAGTACTTC. This encodes CASSLERRAGAAAQYF.

The rearrangement uses TRBV5-4 and TRBJ1-3; D not certain. The germline gives CDR1 SGHNT, CDR2 YYREEE (reference sequence). Trimming pared 0 bases from V and 0 bases from J, leaving 7 bases between. CDR3 length: 15 residues. The DNA for the CDR3 is TGTGCCAGCAGCTTGGGGCCTATCTCTGGAAACACCATATATTTT. Its translation: CASSLGPISGNTIYF.

This sequence joins TRBV6-1 and TRBJ1-4; D gene ambiguous. Trimming cost V 6 bases and J 8 bases, with 1 base left between them. The CDR3 runs to 9 residues. The germline CDR1 and CDR2 sequences are MNHNS and SASEGT. CDR3 nucleotides: TGTGCCAGCAGGGAAAAACTGTTTTTT. Encoded protein: CASREKLFF.

The chain uses TRBV27 and TRBJ2-7, with 10 bases fitting TRBD1. Unmatched junction bases numbered 10, after V lost 5 bases and J lost 3 bases. Germline-derived CDR1 and CDR2 are MNHEY and SMNVEV (reference sequence). This CDR3 has 16 amino acids. Here the CDR3 reads CASSPLRTGGVYEQYF. CDR3 nucleotide sequence: TGTGCCAGCAGTCCTCTCCGGACAGGGGGTGTCTACGAGCAGTACTTC.

V is TRBV6-5 and J is TRBJ2-1; D may be TRBD2 (6 bases). Trimming took 2 bases from V and 3 from J, leaving 14 bases between them. This CDR3 region has 16 residues. Germline loops: CDR1 MNHEY, CDR2 SVGAGI. The CDR3 reads CASSYRGAGSYNEQFF. CDR3 in DNA: TGTGCCAGCAGTTACAGGGGAGCGGGTAGCTACAATGAGCAGTTCTTC.

The J gene is TRBJ1-3, the V gene TRBV5-6; D might be TRBD1 (5 bases). The CDR3 has 16 amino acids. Germline CDR1 and CDR2: SGHDT and YYEEEE. Trimming cost V 4 bases and J 0 bases, with 14 bases left between them. The CDR3 DNA reads TGTGCCAGCAGCCTCAGGGTTCCCATCTCTGGAAACACCATATATTTT. Translating it yields CASSLRVPISGNTIYF.

The CDR3: CASSGPGLAGGRENTGELFF. CDR3 coding DNA: TGTGCCAGCAGCGGACCGGGACTAGCGGGAGGGAGGGAGAACACCGGGGAGCTGTTTTTT. This chain uses TRBV7-8 with TRBJ2-2; 16 bases match TRBD2. With V trimmed by 5 bases and J by 1 base, 10 bases remained unmatched. From germline, CDR1 is SGHVS and CDR2 FQNEAQ. The CDR3 has 20 residues.

The rearrangement links TRBV4-3 to TRBJ2-7; D is perhaps TRBD2 (5 bases). Trimming cost V 0 bases and J 0 bases, with 9 bases left between them. There are 15 residues in the CDR3. CDR1 and CDR2 (germline): LGHNA, YSLEER. CDR3 amino acids: CASSQDDAGSYEQYF. The CDR3 DNA reads TGCGCCAGCAGCCAAGATGATGCGGGCTCCTACGAGCAGTACTTC.

This chain uses TRBV11-2 with TRBJ2-5, with 8 bases matching TRBD1. Trimming took 7 bases from V and 3 from J; bases not matched to a gene: 10. CDR1 and CDR2 from the germline V gene are SGHAT and FQNNGV. The CDR3 spans 15 residues. This CDR3 is CASILWAGGEETQYF. The CDR3 nucleotides read TGTGCCAGCATACTCTGGGCAGGGGGCGAAGAGACCCAGTACTTC.

The rearrangement links TRBV5-6 to TRBJ2-7; either TRBD1 or TRBD2 may supply D (5 bases each). The V end lost 4 bases, the J end lost 2 bases, and 13 bases lay between the germline ends. The length of the CDR3 is 14 residues. Germline CDR1 SGHDT, CDR2 YYEEEE. The CDR3 here is CASSLRDGTYEQYF. As DNA, the CDR3 is TGTGCCAGCAGCCTCCGGGACGGAACCTACGAGCAGTACTTC.

The chain uses TRBV9 and TRBJ2-3, with 10 bases lining up with TRBD2. Unmatched junction bases numbered 5, after V lost 0 bases and J lost 4 bases. Germline V gives CDR1 SGDLS, CDR2 YYNGEE. The CDR3 runs 16 residues. CDR3 sequence (DNA): TGTGCCAGCAGCGTAGCGCTAGCGGGAGTCGCAGATACGCAGTATTTT. It codes for CASSVALAGVADTQYF.

The chain recombines TRBV25-1 with TRBJ1-1; D is uncertain. Germline V gives CDR1 MGHDK, CDR2 SYGVNS. V was shortened by 2 bases and J by 11 bases, with 9 bases between the two germline ends. The CDR3 covers 11 residues. The CDR3 bases are TGTGCCAGCAGTGAAGGTTTGGGGGCTTTCTTT. Encoded protein: CASSEGLGAFF.

The V gene is TRBV6-1, the J gene TRBJ1-2; D unclear. Germline V gene sequence: CDR1 MNHNS, CDR2 SASEGT. Trimming removed 2 bases from V and 2 bases from J, with 3 bases in between. This CDR3 comprises 12 residues. The CDR3, as DNA: TGTGCCAGCAGTGAATCCAACTATGGCTACACCTTC. Amino acids: CASSESNYGYTF.

The rearrangement uses TRBV5-1 and TRBJ2-7; D is undetermined. The ends were cut back, 0 bases at V and 3 bases at J, with 7 bases in the middle. The germline V gene encodes CDR1 SGHRS and CDR2 YFSETQ. This CDR3 has 13 amino acids. The CDR3 sequence is CASSLGTLYEQYF. The CDR3 DNA reads TGCGCCAGCAGCTTGGGCACCCTCTACGAGCAGTACTTC.

For the CDR3, the DNA is TGTGCCAGCAGTTATGGGACAGGGGGCTACGAGCAGTACTTC. Translating it yields CASSYGTGGYEQYF. The chain uses TRBV27 and TRBJ2-5, with TRBD1 matching 11 bases. The tail of the sequence fits TRBJ2-7 better, so the J call may be wrong. There are 14 residues in the CDR3. Germline loops: CDR1 MNHEY, CDR2 SMNVEV (reference sequence).